The sequence of this TCR beta chain was determined in a study of cytomegalovirus exposure and HLA in healthy donors. The V gene's germline CDR1 is MDHEN and CDR2 SYDVKM. V was trimmed by 3 bases and J by 7 bases, leaving 9 bases between them. This CDR3 region has 12 residues. Notes on this clone: The antigen remains undetermined.

Though probably carrying unrecorded immune exposures, donors were nominally healthy at sampling. Findings and caveats of the study: HLA restriction was apparent for most CMV-associated TCR beta chains in a later analysis. A later analysis linked roughly 17,000 TCR beta sequences to HLA alleles at 0.05 false discovery rate. Specific recognition of CMV antigens was confirmed in vitro for a few chains (all CMV-associated).

Amplification used 60 Vbeta primers and 13 Jbeta primers. Method: immunoSEQ multiplex PCR; TCRdb's copy keeps in-frame clones and lacks some. The sample lists over 100,000 clones, 55% to 80% occurring once. The TCR comes from a woman aged 25 to 39 in good health and CMV-seronegative. The sequenced sample consisted of PBMCs. The V gene is TRBV28, the J gene TRBJ1-1, with D uncertain. The CDR3 is CASSLARYEAFF. CDR3 nucleotides: TGTGCCAGCAGTTTGGCACGATATGAAGCTTTCTTT.